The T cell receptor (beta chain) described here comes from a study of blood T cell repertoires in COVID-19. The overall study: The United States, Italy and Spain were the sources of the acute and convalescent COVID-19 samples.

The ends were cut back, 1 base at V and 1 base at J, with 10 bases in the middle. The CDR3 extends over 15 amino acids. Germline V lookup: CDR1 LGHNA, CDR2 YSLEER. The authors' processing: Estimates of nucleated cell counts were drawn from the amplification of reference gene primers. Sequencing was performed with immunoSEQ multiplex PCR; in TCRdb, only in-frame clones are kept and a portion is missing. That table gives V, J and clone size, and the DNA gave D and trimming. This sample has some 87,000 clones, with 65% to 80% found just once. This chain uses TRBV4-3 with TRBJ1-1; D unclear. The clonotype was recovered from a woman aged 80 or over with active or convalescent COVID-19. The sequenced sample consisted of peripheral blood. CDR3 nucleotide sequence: TGCGCCAGCAGCCAAGGGCAGGCCCCGAACACTGAAGCTTTCTTT. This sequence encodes CASSQGQAPNTEAFF.